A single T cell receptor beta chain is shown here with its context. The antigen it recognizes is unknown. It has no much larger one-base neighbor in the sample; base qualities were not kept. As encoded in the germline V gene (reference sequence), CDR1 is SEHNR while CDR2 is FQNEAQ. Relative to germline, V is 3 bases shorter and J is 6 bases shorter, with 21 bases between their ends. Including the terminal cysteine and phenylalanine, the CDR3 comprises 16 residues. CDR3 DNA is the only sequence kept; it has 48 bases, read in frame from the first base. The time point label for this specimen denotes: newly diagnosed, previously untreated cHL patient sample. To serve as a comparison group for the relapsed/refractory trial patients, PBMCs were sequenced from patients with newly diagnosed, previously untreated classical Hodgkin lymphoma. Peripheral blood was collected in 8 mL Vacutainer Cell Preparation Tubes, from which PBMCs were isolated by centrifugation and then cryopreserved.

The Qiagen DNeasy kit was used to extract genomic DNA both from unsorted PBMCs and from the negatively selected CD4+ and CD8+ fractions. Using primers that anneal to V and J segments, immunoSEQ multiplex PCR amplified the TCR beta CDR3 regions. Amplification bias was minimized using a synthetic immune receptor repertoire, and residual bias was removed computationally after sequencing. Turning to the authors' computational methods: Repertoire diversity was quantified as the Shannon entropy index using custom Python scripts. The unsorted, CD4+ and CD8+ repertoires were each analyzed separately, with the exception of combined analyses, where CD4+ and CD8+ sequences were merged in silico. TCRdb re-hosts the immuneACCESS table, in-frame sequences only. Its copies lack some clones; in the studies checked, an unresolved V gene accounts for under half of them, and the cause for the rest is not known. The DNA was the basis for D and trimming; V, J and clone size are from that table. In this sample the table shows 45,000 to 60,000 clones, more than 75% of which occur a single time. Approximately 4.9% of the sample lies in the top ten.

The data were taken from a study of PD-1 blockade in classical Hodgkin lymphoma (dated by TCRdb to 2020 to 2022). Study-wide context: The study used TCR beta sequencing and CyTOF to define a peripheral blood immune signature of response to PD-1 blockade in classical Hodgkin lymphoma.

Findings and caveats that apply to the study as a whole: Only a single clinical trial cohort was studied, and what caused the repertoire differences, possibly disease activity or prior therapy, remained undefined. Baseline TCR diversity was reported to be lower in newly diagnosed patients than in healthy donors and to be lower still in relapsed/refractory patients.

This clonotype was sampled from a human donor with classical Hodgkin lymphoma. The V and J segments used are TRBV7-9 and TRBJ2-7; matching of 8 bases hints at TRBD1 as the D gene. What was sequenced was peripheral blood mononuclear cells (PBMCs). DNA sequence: TGTGCCAGCAGCTTTTTTACAGGGGGAGGGTTGTCCGAGCAGTACTTC. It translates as CASSFFTGGGLSEQYF.